This T cell receptor beta chain was identified in a study of a mutant IDH1 vaccine in newly diagnosed glioma. Study summary: Patients got their first vaccination 4-6 weeks after radiotherapy alone, or with temozolomide cycles. Patients were pretreated with radiotherapy, temozolomide, or both, mostly both.

With 4 bases clipped from V and 6 bases from J, the junction kept 9 bases outside the gene matches. The CDR3 covers 17 residues. Germline V gene data show CDR1 as SGHRS and CDR2 as YFSETQ. Worth noting for this clone: Its antigen is as yet unknown.

The method was immunoSEQ multiplex PCR; TCRdb's version includes in-frame clones alone and lacks a portion of them. This sample carries over 25,000 clones, around 90% of them seen once, and the ten largest clones take 3% to 4%. Time point here: week 5, during vaccination. Each dose delivered 300 ug of mutant IDH1 20-mer peptide subcutaneously with imiquimod. The study enrolled donors with new WHO grade 3 or 4 IDH1-mutant, ATRX-lost astrocytomas. This chain connects TRBV5-1 to TRBJ2-3, with 15 bases lining up with TRBD2. The material was peripheral blood mononuclear cells (PBMCs), obtained from a glioma patient whose treatment included an IDH1 peptide vaccine. This TCR was sampled from a woman aged 40 to 50 with glioma. Some clones in this sample may be carry-over from other donors' samples. The CDR3: CASSRPGTSGGSDTQYF. CDR3 coding DNA: TGCGCCAGCAGCCGTCCCGGGACTAGCGGGGGGAGCGATACGCAGTATTTT.